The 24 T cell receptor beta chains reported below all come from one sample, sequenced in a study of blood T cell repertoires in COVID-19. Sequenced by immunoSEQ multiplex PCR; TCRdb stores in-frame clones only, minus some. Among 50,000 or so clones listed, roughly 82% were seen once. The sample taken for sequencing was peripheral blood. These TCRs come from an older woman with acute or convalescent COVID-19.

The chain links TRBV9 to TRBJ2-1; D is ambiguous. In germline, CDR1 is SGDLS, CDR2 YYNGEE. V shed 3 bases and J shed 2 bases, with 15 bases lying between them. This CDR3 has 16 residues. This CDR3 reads CASSGGDSRTYNEQFF. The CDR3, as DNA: TGTGCCAGCAGCGGCGGTGACTCTCGGACCTACAATGAGCAGTTCTTC.

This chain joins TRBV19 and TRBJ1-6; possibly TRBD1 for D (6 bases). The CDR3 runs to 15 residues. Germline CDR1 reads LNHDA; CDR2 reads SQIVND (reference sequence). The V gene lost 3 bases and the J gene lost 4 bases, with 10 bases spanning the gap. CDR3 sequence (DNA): TGTGCCAGTAGTATTGGCGGACAGTATAATTCACCCCTCCACTTT. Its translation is CASSIGGQYNSPLHF.

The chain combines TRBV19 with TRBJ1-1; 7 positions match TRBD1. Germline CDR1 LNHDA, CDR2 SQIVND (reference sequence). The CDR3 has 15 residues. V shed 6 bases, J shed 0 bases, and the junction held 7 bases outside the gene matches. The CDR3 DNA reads TGTGCCAGTAGAGGGGGACAGCCTATGAACACTGAAGCTTTCTTT. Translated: CASRGGQPMNTEAFF.

The CDR3 bases are TGTGCCAGCAGGGACAGGGTGAACACTGAAGCTTTCTTT. Its protein is CASRDRVNTEAFF. The chain couples TRBV6-5 to TRBJ1-1; 8 nucleotides align to TRBD1. Trimming removed 6 bases from V and 0 bases from J; junction bases left unmatched: 0. Per the germline V gene, CDR1 is MNHEY and CDR2 is SVGAGI. The CDR3 has 13 residues.

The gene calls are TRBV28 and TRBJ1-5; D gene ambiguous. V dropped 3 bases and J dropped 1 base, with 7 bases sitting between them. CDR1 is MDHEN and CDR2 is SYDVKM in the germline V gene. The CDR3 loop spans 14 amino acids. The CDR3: CASSLGQSNQPQHF. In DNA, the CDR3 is TGTGCCAGCAGTTTGGGCCAGAGCAATCAGCCCCAGCATTTT.

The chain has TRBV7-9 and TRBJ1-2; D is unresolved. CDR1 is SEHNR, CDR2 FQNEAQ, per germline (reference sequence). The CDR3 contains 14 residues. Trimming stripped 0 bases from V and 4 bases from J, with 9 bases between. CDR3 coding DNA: TGTGCCAGCAGCTTAGCGCAGGCAGCCTATGGCTACACCTTC. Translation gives CASSLAQAAYGYTF.

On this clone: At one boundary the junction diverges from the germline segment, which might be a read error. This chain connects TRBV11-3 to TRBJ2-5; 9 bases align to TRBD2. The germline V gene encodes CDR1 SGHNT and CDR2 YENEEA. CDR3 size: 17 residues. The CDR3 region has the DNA TGTGCCAGCAGCTTAAGGTCTAGCGGGACTTCTCAAGCGACCCAGTACTTC. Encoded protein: CASSLRSSGTSQATQYF.

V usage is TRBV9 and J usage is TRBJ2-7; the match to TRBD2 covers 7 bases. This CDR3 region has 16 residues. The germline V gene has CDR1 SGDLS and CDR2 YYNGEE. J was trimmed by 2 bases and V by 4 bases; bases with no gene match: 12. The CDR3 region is CASSPKGLAATYEQYF. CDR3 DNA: TGTGCCAGCAGCCCCAAGGGGCTAGCGGCCACCTACGAGCAGTACTTC.

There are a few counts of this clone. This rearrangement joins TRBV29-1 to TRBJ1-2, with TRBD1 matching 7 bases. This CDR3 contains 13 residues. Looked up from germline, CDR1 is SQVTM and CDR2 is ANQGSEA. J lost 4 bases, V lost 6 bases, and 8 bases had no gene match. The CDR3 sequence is CSVGQGEGYGYTF. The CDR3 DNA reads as TGCAGCGTCGGTCAGGGGGAAGGCTATGGCTACACCTTC.

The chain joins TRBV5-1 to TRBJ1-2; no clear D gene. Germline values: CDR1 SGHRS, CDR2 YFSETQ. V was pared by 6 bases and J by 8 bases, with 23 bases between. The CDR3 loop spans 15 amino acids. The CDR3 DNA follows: TGCGCCAGCAACTTCCAACCGGGATCGGGAGACGGCTACACCTTC. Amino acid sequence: CASNFQPGSGDGYTF.

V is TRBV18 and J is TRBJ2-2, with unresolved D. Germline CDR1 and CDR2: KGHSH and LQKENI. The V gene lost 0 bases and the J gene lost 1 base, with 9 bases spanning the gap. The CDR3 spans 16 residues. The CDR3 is CASSPPLRLNTGELFF. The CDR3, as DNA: TGTGCCAGCTCACCACCGCTGCGCTTGAACACCGGGGAGCTGTTTTTT.

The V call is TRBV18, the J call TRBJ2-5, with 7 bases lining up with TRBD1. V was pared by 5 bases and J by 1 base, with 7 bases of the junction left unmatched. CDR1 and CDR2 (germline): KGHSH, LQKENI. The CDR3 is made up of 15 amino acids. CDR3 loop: CASSSLTGSQETQYF. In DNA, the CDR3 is TGTGCCAGCTCATCCCTGACAGGGTCCCAAGAGACCCAGTACTTC.

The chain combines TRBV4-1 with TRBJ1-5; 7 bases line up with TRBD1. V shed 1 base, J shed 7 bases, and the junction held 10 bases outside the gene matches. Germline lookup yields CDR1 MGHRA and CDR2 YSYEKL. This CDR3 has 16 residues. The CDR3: CASSQGGGGRWQPQHF. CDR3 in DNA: TGCGCCAGCAGCCAAGGAGGGGGCGGGAGGTGGCAGCCCCAGCATTTT.

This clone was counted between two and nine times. The CDR3 region is CASSEGRGGALEQYF. As DNA, the CDR3 is TGTGCCAGCAGTGAAGGGAGGGGAGGAGCTCTCGAGCAGTACTTC. This chain links TRBV6-1 with TRBJ2-7; possible D gene TRBD2, 6 bases. The CDR3 contains 15 residues. Trimming shortened V by 1 base and J by 6 bases, and 16 bases separated the two germline ends. CDR1 is MNHNS and CDR2 is SASEGT in the germline V gene.

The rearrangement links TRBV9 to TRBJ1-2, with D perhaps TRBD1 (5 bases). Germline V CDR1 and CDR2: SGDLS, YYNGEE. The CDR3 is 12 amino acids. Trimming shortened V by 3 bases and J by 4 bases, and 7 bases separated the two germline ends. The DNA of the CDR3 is TGTGCCAGCAGCGCGACAGCCTATGGCTACACCTTC. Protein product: CASSATAYGYTF.

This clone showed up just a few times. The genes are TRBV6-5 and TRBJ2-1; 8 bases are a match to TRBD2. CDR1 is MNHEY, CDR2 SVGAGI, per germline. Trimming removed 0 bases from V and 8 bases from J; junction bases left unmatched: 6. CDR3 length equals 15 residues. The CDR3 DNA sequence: TGTGCCAGCAGTTACTCGAGCGGGGGTAGAGATGAGCAGTTCTTC. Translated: CASSYSSGGRDEQFF.

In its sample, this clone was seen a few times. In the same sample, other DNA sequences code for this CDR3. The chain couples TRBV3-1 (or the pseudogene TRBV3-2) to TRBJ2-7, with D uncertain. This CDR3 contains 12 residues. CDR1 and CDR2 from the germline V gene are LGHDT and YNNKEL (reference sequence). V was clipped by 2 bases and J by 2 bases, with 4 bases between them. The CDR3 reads CASSQLAYEQYF. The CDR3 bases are TGTGCCAGCAGCCAACTTGCCTACGAGCAGTACTTC.

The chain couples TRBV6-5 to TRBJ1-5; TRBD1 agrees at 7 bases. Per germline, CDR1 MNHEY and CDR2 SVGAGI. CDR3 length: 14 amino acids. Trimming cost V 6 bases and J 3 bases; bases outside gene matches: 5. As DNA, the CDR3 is TGTGCCAGCAGACCAGGGACAGTCAATCAGCCCCAGCATTTT. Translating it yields CASRPGTVNQPQHF.

This CDR3 reads CASRPGGNTGELFF. In DNA, the CDR3 is TGTGCCAGCCGACCCGGGGGGAACACCGGGGAGCTGTTTTTT. The V and J genes are TRBV28 and TRBJ2-2, with a tentative D call TRBD2 (6 bases). Germline V gives CDR1 MDHEN, CDR2 SYDVKM. CDR3 length: 14 residues. Trimming removed 8 bases from V and 1 base from J, with 11 bases in between.

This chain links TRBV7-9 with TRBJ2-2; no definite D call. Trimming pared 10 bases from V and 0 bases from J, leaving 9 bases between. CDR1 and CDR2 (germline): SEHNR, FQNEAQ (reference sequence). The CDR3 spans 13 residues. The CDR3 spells CANPVANTGELFF. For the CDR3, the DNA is TGTGCCAATCCGGTAGCGAACACCGGGGAGCTGTTTTTT. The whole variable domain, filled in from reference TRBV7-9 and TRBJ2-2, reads DTGVSQNPRHKITKRGQNVTFRCDPISEHNRLYWYRQTLGQGPEFLTYFQNEAQLEKSRLLSDRFSAERPKGSFSTLEIQRTEQGDSAMYLCANPVANTGELFFGEGSRLTVL.

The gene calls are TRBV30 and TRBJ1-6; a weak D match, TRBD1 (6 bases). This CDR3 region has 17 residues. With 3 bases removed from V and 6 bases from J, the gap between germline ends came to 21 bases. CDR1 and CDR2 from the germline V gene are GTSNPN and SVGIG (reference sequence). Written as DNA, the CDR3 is TGTGCCTGGAGCCTACAGGGAAGTCTTTGGCGTAATTCACCCCTCCACTTT. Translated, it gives CAWSLQGSLWRNSPLHF.

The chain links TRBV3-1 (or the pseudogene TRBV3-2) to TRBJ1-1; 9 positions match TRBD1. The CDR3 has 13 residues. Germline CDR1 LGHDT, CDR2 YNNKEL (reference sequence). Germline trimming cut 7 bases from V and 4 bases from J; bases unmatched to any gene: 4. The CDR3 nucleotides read TGTGCCAGCATTACGACAGGGGGCACTGAAGCTTTCTTT. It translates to CASITTGGTEAFF.

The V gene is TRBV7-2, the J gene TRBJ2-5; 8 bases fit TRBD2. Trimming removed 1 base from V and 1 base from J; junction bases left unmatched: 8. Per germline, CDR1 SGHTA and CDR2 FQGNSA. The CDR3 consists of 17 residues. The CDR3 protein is CASSLEGRLALQETQYF. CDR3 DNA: TGTGCCAGCAGCTTAGAGGGGCGACTAGCGCTCCAAGAGACCCAGTACTTC.

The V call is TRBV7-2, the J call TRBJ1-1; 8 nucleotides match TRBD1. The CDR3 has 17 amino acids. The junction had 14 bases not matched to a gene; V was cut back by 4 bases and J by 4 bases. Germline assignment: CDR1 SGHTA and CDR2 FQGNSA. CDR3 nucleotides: TGTGCCAGCAGCTCGGCCCCAGGGGGCGTTTTACCCACTGAAGCTTTCTTT. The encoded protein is CASSSAPGGVLPTEAFF.